This T cell receptor beta chain was sequenced for a study of human T cells and chemical hapten exposure. Across the whole study: Sensitizing treatment utilized 2% DPC over a roughly 2 cm by roughly 2 cm portion of upper inner arm skin. Application of 0.01% DPC to the upper back was done by patch test, with a reading at 6 days. Study results and limitations: Counts of TCRs above 1 in 1000 frequency stayed unchanged with DPC sensitization.

This clonotype was recorded at least ten times. Its matching antigen is unknown. Sample time point: pre-sensitization, week 0. Treatment given: therapeutic diphenylcyclopropenone sensitization with weekly scalp DPC. TCRdb recomputed calls from the RACE reads with MiXCR, one row per CDR3 protein. The data show around 330,000 distinct CDR3 sequences, with approximately 5.8% seen just once and over 7% held by the top ten. The CDR3 loop spans 16 amino acids. Germline V lookup: CDR1 MNHEY, CDR2 SMNVEV (reference sequence). V lost 0 bases and J lost 8; bases outside the gene matches: 9. The source of this sequence is a woman younger than 30 with alopecia areata. Some clones in this sample may be carry-over from other donors' samples. Sequencing was performed on whole blood, taken in connection with sensitization to the hapten diphenylcyclopropenone (DPC). The chain couples TRBV27 to TRBJ2-1; 8 bases match TRBD2. The CDR3 DNA is TGTGCCAGCAGTTTATCGTCCGGGGGGGCCTTCTATGAGCAGTTCTTC. Its protein product is CASSLSSGGAFYEQFF.